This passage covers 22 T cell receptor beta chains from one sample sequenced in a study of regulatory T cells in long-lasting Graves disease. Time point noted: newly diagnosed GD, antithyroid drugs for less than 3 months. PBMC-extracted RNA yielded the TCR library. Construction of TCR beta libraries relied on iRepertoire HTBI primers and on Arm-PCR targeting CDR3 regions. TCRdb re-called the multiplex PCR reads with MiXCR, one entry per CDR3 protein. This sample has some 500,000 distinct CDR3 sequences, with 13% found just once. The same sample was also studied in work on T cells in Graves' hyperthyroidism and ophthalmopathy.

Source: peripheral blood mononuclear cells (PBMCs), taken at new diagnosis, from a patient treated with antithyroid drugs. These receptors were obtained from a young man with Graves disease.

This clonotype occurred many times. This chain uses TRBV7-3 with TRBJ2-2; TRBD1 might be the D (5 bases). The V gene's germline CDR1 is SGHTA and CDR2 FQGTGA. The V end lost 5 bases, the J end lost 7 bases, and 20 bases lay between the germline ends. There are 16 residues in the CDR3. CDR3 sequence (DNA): TGTGCCAGCAGCCCCGAGGCCCAGGGAACGGGCGGGGAGCTGTTTTTT. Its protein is CASSPEAQGTGGELFF. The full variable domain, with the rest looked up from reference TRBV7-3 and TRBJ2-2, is GAGVSQTPSNKVTEKGKYVELRCDPISGHTALYWYRQSLGQGPEFLIYFQGTGAADDSGLPNDRFFAVRPEGSVSTLKIQRTERGDSAVYLCASSPEAQGTGGELFFGEGSRLTVL.

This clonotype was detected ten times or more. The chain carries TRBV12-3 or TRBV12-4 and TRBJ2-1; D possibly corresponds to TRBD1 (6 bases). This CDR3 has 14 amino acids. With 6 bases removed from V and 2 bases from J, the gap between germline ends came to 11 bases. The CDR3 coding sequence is TGTGCCAGCAGGGACAGAGGGCCCTACAATGAGCAGTTCTTC. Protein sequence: CASRDRGPYNEQFF.

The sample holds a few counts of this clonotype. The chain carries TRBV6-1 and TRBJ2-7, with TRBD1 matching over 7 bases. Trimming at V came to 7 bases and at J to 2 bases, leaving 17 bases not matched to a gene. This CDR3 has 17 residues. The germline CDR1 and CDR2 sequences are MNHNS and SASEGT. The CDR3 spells CASILQGKPGQPYEQYF. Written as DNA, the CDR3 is TGTGCCAGCATTCTACAGGGGAAGCCGGGACAGCCCTACGAGCAGTACTTC.

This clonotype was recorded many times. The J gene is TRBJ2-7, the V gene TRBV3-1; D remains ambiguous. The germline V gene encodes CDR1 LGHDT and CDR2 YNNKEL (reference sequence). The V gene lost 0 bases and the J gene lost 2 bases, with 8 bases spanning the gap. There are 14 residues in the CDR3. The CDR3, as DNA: TGTGCCAGCAGCCAAGACGGGCGGACCTACGAGCAGTACTTC. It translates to CASSQDGRTYEQYF.

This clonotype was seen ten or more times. The CDR3 nucleotides read TGCAGTGCGAGCAGCACCTACGAGCAGTACTTC. Translated: CSASSTYEQYF. The chain carries TRBV20-1 and TRBJ2-7; D ambiguous. Germline values: CDR1 DFQATT, CDR2 SNEGSKA (reference sequence). V was trimmed by 6 bases and J by 2 bases, leaving 8 bases between them. The CDR3 spans 11 residues.

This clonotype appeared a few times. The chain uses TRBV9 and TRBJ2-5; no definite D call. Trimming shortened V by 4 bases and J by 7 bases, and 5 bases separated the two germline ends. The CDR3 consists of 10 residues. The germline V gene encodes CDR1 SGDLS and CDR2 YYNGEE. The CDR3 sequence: CASSKGTQYF. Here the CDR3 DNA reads TGTGCCAGCAGCAAGGGGACCCAGTACTTC.

The CDR3 is CASSSGVYEQYF. Here the CDR3 DNA reads TGCGCCAGCAGCTCAGGGGTTTACGAGCAGTACTTC. The chain is built from TRBV5-1 and TRBJ2-7; D possibly corresponds to TRBD1 (6 bases). Germline V gene data show CDR1 as SGHRS and CDR2 as YFSETQ. The V end was cut by 3 bases, the J end by 4 bases, with 8 bases between. CDR3 length: 12 residues.

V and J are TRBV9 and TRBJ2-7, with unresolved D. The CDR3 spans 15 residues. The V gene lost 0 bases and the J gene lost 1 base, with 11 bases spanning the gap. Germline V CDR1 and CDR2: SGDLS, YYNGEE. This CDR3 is CASSVAGGTSYEQYF. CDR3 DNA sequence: TGTGCCAGCAGCGTAGCAGGCGGAACTTCCTACGAGCAGTACTTC.

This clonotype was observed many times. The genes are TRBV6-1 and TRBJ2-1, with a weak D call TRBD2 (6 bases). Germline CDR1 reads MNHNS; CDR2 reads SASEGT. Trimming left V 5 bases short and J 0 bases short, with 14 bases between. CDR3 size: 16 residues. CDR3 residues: CASSPLTGDSYNEQFF. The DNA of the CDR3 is TGTGCCAGCAGTCCACTGACGGGAGACTCCTACAATGAGCAGTTCTTC.

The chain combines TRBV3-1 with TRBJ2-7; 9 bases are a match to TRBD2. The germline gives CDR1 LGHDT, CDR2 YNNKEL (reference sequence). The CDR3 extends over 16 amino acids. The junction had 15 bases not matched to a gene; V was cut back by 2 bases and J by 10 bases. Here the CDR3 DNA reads TGTGCCAGCAGCCAACAAACGGTTAGTAGCGGGAGCGGACAGTACTTC. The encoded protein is CASSQQTVSSGSGQYF.

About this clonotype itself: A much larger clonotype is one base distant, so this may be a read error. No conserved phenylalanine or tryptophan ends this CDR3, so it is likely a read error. CDR3 in amino acids: CAWSSGGGNTEAFS. CDR3 DNA: TGTGCCTGGAGTTCCGGGGGTGGGAACACTGAAGCTTTCTCT. This chain joins TRBV30 and TRBJ1-1, with a possible D match to TRBD1 (5 bases). V lost 2 bases and J lost 1, with 11 bases in between. The CDR3 runs to 14 residues. CDR1 is GTSNPN, CDR2 SVGIG, per germline (reference sequence).

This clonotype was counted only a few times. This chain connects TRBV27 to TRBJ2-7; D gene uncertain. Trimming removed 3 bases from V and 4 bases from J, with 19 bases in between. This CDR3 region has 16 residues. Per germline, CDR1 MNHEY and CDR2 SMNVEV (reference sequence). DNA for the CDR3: TGTGCCAGCAGTTTCTCCTCCTTGTCCTCGGCATACGAGCAGTACTTC. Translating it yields CASSFSSLSSAYEQYF.

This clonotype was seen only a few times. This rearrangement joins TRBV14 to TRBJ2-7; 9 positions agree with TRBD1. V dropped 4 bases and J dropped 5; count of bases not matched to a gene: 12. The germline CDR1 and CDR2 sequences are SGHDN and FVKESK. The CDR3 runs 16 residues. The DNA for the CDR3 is TGTGCCAGCAGCCCCCAGAACAGGGGGCTTAGGGACGAGCAGTACTTC. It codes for CASSPQNRGLRDEQYF.

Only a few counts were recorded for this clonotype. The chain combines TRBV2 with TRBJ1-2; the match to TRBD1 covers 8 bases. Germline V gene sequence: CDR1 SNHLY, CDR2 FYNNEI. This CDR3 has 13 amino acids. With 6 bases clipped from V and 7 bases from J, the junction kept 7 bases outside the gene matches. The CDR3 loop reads CASSSGTGSGYTF. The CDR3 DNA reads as TGTGCCAGCAGCTCCGGGACAGGCTCTGGCTACACCTTC. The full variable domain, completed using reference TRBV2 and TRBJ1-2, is EPEVTQTPSHQVTQMGQEVILRCVPISNHLYFYWYRQILGQKVEFLVSFYNNEISEKSEIFDDQFSVERPDGSNFTLKIRSTKLEDSAMYFCASSSGTGSGYTFGSGTRLTVV.

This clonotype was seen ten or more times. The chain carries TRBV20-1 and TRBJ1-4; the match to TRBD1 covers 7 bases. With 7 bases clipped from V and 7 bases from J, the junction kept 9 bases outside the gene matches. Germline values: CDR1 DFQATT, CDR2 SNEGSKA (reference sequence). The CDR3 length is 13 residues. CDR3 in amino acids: CSVLTGEGEKLFF. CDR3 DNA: TGCAGTGTTTTAACAGGGGAGGGTGAAAAACTGTTTTTT.

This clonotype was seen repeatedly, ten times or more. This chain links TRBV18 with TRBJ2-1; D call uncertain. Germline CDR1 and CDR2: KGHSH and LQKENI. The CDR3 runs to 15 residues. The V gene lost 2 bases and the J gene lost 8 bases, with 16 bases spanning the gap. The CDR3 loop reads CASSPGDRGLDEQFF. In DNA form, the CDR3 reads TGTGCCAGCTCACCAGGTGATCGAGGTTTGGATGAGCAGTTCTTC.

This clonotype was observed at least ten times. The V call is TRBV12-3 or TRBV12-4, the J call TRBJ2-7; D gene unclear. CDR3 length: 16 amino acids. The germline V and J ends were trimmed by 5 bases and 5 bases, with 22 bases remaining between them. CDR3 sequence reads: CASSPKVLSLYNEQYF. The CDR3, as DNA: TGTGCCAGCAGTCCCAAGGTCCTGAGCTTATACAACGAGCAGTACTTC.

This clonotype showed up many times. The CDR3 DNA sequence: TGTGCCACCAGTGATTTCCGGGAGGGCACAGATACGCAGTATTTT. Amino acids: CATSDFREGTDTQYF. The genes are TRBV24-1 and TRBJ2-3, with 7 bases aligning to TRBD2. The germline V gene has CDR1 KGHDR and CDR2 SFDVKD. This CDR3 is 15 amino acids long. The V and J ends lost 1 base and 1 base, in that order; junction bases with no gene match: 1.

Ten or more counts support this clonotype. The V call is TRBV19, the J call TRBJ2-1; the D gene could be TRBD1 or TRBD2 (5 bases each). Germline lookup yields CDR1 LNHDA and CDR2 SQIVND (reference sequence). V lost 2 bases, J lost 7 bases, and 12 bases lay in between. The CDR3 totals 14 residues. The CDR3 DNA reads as TGTGCCAGTAGTATATATAGCGAGGGGAATGAGCAGTTCTTC. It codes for CASSIYSEGNEQFF.

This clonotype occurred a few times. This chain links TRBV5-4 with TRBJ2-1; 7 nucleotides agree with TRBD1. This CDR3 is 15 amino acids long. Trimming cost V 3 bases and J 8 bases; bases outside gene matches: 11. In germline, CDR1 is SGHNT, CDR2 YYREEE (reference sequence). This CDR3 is CASSSRDSALDEQFF. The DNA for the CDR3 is TGTGCCAGCAGCTCAAGGGACAGCGCCCTCGATGAGCAGTTCTTC. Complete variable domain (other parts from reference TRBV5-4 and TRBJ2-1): ETGVTQSPTHLIKTRGQQVTLRCSSQSGHNTVSWYQQALGQGPQFIFQYYREEENGRGNFPPRFSGLQFPNYSSELNVNALELDDSALYLCASSSRDSALDEQFFGPGTRLTVL.

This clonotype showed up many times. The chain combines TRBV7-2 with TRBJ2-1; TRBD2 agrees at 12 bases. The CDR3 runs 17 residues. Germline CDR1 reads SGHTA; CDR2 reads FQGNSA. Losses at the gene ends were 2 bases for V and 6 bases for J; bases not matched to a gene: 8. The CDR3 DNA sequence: TGTGCCAGCAGCTTAAGGAGACTAGCGGGAGCTTTCAATGAGCAGTTCTTC. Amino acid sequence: CASSLRRLAGAFNEQFF.

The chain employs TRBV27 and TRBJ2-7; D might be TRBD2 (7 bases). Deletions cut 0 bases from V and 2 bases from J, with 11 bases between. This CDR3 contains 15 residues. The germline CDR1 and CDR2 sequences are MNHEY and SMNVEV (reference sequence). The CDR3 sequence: CASSLSGGGPYEQYF. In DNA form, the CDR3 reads TGTGCCAGCAGTTTATCAGGGGGGGGTCCCTACGAGCAGTACTTC.